These 7 T cell receptor beta chains were all obtained from the same sample, sequenced in a study of CD8 T cells in ankylosing spondylitis. TCRdb fed the 5' RACE reads into MiXCR, producing one record per CDR3 protein. The sample lists 250,000 to 300,000 distinct CDR3 sequences; 20% were seen once. The sample comprised blood, either unsorted or a sorted T cell fraction (not recorded which). The receptors shown here come from a male donor with ankylosing spondylitis or in good health (not recorded which).

This sequence joins TRBV5-1 and TRBJ1-4; 8 bases are a match to TRBD1. Losses at the gene ends were 0 bases for V and 6 bases for J; bases not matched to a gene: 1. The CDR3 covers 14 residues. In germline, CDR1 is SGHRS, CDR2 YFSETQ. CDR3 nucleotide sequence: TGCGCCAGCAGCTTGGACAGGGGGGATGAAAAACTGTTTTTT. Translated: CASSLDRGDEKLFF.

In this sample, this clonotype turned up many times. The J gene is TRBJ1-2, the V gene TRBV29-1; 7 bases map to TRBD1. This CDR3 has 11 residues. The V and J ends lost 6 bases and 8 bases, in that order; junction bases with no gene match: 6. CDR1 is SQVTM and CDR2 is ANQGSEA in the germline V gene. In DNA form, the CDR3 reads TGCAGCGTAGATAACAGGGGAGGCTACACCTTC. Translating it yields CSVDNRGGYTF.

This clonotype was found a few times. V and J are TRBV28 and TRBJ1-1; a possible D gene is TRBD1 (5 bases). This CDR3 has 15 amino acids. V gave up 5 bases and J gave up 1 base, with 14 bases separating them. The germline CDR1 and CDR2 sequences are MDHEN and SYDVKM. CDR3 DNA: TGTGCCAGCAGTACTGGGGGGTATCCGAACACTGAAGCTTTCTTT. Its protein product is CASSTGGYPNTEAFF. Full variable domain (rest looked up from reference TRBV28 and TRBJ1-1): DVKVTQSSRYLVKRTGEKVFLECVQDMDHENMFWYRQDPGLGLRLIYFSYDVKMKEKGDIPEGYSVSREKKERFSLILESASTNQTSMYLCASSTGGYPNTEAFFGQGTRLTVV.

The CDR3 loop is CSVRTGGTEAFF. The CDR3 region has the DNA TGCAGCGTTCGGACAGGGGGCACTGAAGCTTTCTTT. V is TRBV29-1 and J is TRBJ1-1; 10 bases align to TRBD1. The CDR3 is made up of 12 amino acids. CDR1 and CDR2 (germline): SQVTM, ANQGSEA. V lost 5 bases to trimming and J lost 4 bases; unmatched junction nucleotides: 1. The full variable domain, rest sourced from reference TRBV29-1 and TRBJ1-1, is SAVISQKPSRDICQRGTSLTIQCQVDSQVTMMFWYRQQPGQSLTLIATANQGSEATYESGFVIDKFPISRPNLTFSTLTVSNMSPEDSSIYLCSVRTGGTEAFFGQGTRLTVV.

This clonotype was detected a few times. This chain links TRBV2 with TRBJ2-3; TRBD2 aligns across 8 bases. CDR1 SNHLY and CDR2 FYNNEI come from the germline V gene. The J segment lost 1 base and the V segment lost 6 bases, leaving 6 bases of the junction unmatched. The CDR3 covers 15 residues. The CDR3 spells CASSKGRGGTDTQYF. CDR3 in DNA: TGTGCCAGCAGCAAAGGGCGGGGGGGCACAGATACGCAGTATTTT.

This chain connects TRBV5-5 to TRBJ1-5, with a weak D call TRBD1 (6 bases). The V and J ends lost 1 base and 7 bases respectively, with 15 bases between them. The CDR3 consists of 15 residues. Per germline, CDR1 SGHKS and CDR2 YYEKEE (reference sequence). Here the CDR3 DNA reads TGTGCCAGCAGCTTGCATGGGGGCATGGAACAGCCCCAGCATTTT. Its translation: CASSLHGGMEQPQHF.

This clonotype appeared a few times. The gene calls are TRBV5-1 and TRBJ2-1; the match to TRBD2 covers 12 bases. The CDR3 length is 15 residues. The junction had 5 bases not matched to a gene; V was cut back by 6 bases and J by 4 bases. The germline V gene has CDR1 SGHRS and CDR2 YFSETQ. The CDR3 loop reads CASNLAGGPYNEQFF. The CDR3 DNA sequence: TGCGCCAGCAACCTAGCGGGAGGGCCTTACAATGAGCAGTTCTTC. Complete variable domain (other parts from reference TRBV5-1 and TRBJ2-1): KAGVTQTPRYLIKTRGQQVTLSCSPISGHRSVSWYQQTPGQGLQFLFEYFSETQRNKGNFPGRFSGRQFSNSRSEMNVSTLELGDSALYLCASNLAGGPYNEQFFGPGTRLTVL.